This T cell receptor (beta chain) was profiled in a study of graft-versus-host responses after intestinal transplantation. Overall study context: For around 3 years after anti-thymocyte globulin induction, all recipients took tacrolimus and steroids. Broader study findings: Declines in HvG clones occurring early post-transplant were associated with peak circulating GvH clone levels. Patients with graft-donor T cell macrochimerism had high graft-versus-host to host-versus-graft clonal ratios in allografts. Recipient marrow contained GvH clones, some of which appeared first in ileum or blood.

Worth noting for this clone: Its specificity is not known.

The CDR3 runs 15 residues. CDR1 and CDR2 from the germline V gene are MNHEY and SVGAGI. Trimming stripped 5 bases from V and 4 bases from J, with 17 bases between. The method was immunoSEQ multiplex PCR; TCRdb's version includes in-frame clones alone and lacks a portion of them. The sample lists 100,000 to 130,000 clones, around 90% occurring once. The input for sequencing was unstimulated CD4+ T cells sorted from spleen or lymph node cells, taken before transplant. This receptor was taken from a human donor who was the organ donor for an intestinal transplant. The genes are TRBV6-5 and TRBJ1-1, with a weak D call TRBD1 (6 bases). CDR3 in amino acids: CASSRRAGASTEAFF. In DNA form, the CDR3 reads TGTGCCAGCAGTCGACGAGCGGGGGCTAGCACTGAAGCTTTCTTT.